These T cell receptor beta chains were read from a single sample in a study of CD8 T cells in Susac syndrome. TCRdb reprocessed the immunoSEQ multiplex PCR reads with MiXCR, giving one entry per CDR3 protein. The data contain approximately 150,000 distinct CDR3 sequences, approximately 94% of them singletons. Sequences were obtained from CD4+ T cells from PBMCs. Receptor source: a human donor with multiple sclerosis. The CDR3 runs from the conserved cysteine through the conserved F or W. The order of the fields is J gene, clone size, V gene, D gene, CDR3 protein, CDR3 DNA. D genes are given only for firm matches. Not every row has a clone size; where given, it reads once, few, many or a size class.

TRBJ2-3 - TRBV30 - CAWNKDRTDTQYF TGTGCCTGGAATAAAGACAGAACAGATACGCAGTATTTT
TRBJ2-3 - TRBV9 TRBD1 CASSVAPMTGVLDTQYF TGTGCCAGCAGCGTAGCTCCGATGACAGGGGTTTTAGATACGCAGTATTTT
TRBJ2-1 - TRBV12-3/TRBV12-4 - CASGRTTGSYNEQFF TGTGCCAGCGGTAGGACTACTGGCTCCTACAATGAGCAGTTCTTC
TRBJ2-7 - TRBV28 - CASTRQSYEQYF TGTGCCAGCACCCGACAGTCCTACGAGCAGTACTTC
TRBJ1-1 - TRBV5-1 TRBD1 CASGGQGVGNTEAFF TGCGCCAGCGGAGGACAGGGGGTAGGAAACACTGAAGCTTTCTTT
TRBJ2-1 - TRBV19 - CASTKRGEYNEQFF TGTGCCAGTACCAAAAGGGGCGAATACAATGAGCAGTTCTTC
TRBJ1-4 - TRBV5-4 - CASSRHGEGEKLFF TGTGCCAGCAGCCGACACGGGGAGGGGGAAAAACTGTTTTTT
TRBJ1-2 - TRBV20-1 TRBD1 CSADTRQGTIGGYTF TGCAGTGCCGACACCCGACAGGGAACGATTGGGGGCTACACCTTC
TRBJ1-5 - TRBV18 - CASSITSEQNQPQHF TGTGCCAGCTCTATCACGTCGGAACAGAATCAGCCCCAGCATTTT
TRBJ1-5 - TRBV28 - CASTRESRGPQHF TGTGCCAGCACACGGGAGAGTCGCGGGCCCCAGCATTTT
TRBJ1-6 - TRBV7-9 TRBD1 CASRSPGQGNSPLHF TGTGCCAGCAGATCCCCGGGACAGGGAAATTCACCCCTCCACTTT
TRBJ1-3 - TRBV2 TRBD1 CASSGPTGFGNTIYF TGTGCCAGCAGTGGACCGACAGGGTTTGGAAACACCATATATTTT
TRBJ2-1 once TRBV29-1 - CSVEAAVGNEQFF TGCAGCGTTGAAGCCGCGGTAGGCAATGAGCAGTTCTTC
TRBJ1-2 - TRBV6-5 TRBD1 CASSYSTGSDGYTF TGTGCCAGCAGTTACTCGACAGGGTCGGATGGCTACACCTTC
TRBJ2-2 - TRBV5-4 - CASSPDSPGELFF TGTGCCAGCAGCCCAGACTCCCCCGGGGAGCTGTTTTTT
TRBJ2-5 - TRBV28 TRBD2 CASTLPGGQETQYF TGTGCCAGCACCTTACCGGGGGGCCAAGAGACCCAGTACTTC
TRBJ2-7 - TRBV2 - CASSIDSGEQYF TGTGCCAGCAGTATAGACAGTGGCGAGCAGTACTTC
TRBJ1-5 - TRBV19 - CASSIAPYSNQPQHF TGTGCCAGTAGTATAGCCCCTTATAGCAATCAGCCCCAGCATTTT
TRBJ2-3 - TRBV13 - CASSLVSTPLKRTDTQYF TGTGCCAGCAGCTTAGTCAGTACACCCCTAAAAAGGACAGATACGCAGTATTTT
TRBJ1-1 - TRBV5-1 - CASSLSPVTNTEAFF TGCGCCAGCAGCTTGTCTCCAGTAACGAACACTGAAGCTTTCTTT
TRBJ2-1 once TRBV6-6 - CASRPGGRADYNEQFF TGTGCCAGCAGGCCAGGGGGGCGAGCGGACTACAATGAGCAGTTCTTC
TRBJ2-1 - TRBV20-1 - CSASGGPSSYNEQFF TGCAGTGCTAGCGGGGGGCCGAGCTCCTACAATGAGCAGTTCTTC